This record looks at one TCR beta chain sequence and its context. PCR involved 60 Vbeta and 13 Jbeta primers. Data came from immunoSEQ multiplex PCR; TCRdb stores just in-frame clones and leaves some out. The sample contains roughly 93,000 clones, roughly 72% of which appear only once. This specimen belongs to a study of cytomegalovirus exposure and HLA in healthy donors. This clonotype was sampled from a man aged 30 to 45 in good health and CMV-seronegative. What was sequenced was PBMCs.

As DNA, the CDR3 is TGTGCCAGCAGCTTTGTTAACTCTTATAGCAATCAGCCCCAGCATTTT. It codes for CASSFVNSYSNQPQHF. The V and J genes are TRBV12-1 and TRBJ1-5. TRBV12-1 is a documented pseudogene. This CDR3 is built from 16 residues.